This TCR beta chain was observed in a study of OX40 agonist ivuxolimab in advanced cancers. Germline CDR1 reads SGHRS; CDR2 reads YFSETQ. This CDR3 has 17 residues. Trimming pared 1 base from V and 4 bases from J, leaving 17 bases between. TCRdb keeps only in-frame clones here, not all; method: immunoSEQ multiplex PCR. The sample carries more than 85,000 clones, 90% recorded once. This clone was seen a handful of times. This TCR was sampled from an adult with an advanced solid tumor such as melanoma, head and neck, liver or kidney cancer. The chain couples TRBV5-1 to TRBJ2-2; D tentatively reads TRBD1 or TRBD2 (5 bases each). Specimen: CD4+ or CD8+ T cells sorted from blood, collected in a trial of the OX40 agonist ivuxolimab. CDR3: CASSLNPGAVGTGELFF. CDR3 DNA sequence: TGCGCCAGCAGCTTGAACCCCGGGGCCGTGGGCACCGGGGAGCTGTTTTTT. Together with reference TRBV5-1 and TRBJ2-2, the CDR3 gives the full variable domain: KAGVTQTPRYLIKTRGQQVTLSCSPISGHRSVSWYQQTPGQGLQFLFEYFSETQRNKGNFPGRFSGRQFSNSRSEMNVSTLELGDSALYLCASSLNPGAVGTGELFFGEGSRLTVL.